This T cell receptor (beta chain) was recorded in a study of graft-versus-host responses after intestinal transplantation. Overall study findings and caveats: Recipient bone marrow held GvH clones, some seen earlier in ileum or blood. Across patients carrying graft-donor T cell macrochimerism, allografts held high graft-versus-host to host-versus-graft clonal ratios.

Data came from immunoSEQ multiplex PCR; TCRdb stores just in-frame clones and leaves some out. Of more than 95,000 clones listed, about nine tenths are singletons. Trimming took 0 bases from V and 8 from J; bases not matched to a gene: 6. The V gene's germline CDR1 is MNHEY and CDR2 SMNVEV (reference sequence). CDR3 size: 15 residues. About this clone itself: What it binds is unknown.

The receptor was isolated from a human donor who received an intestinal transplant. The V and J genes are TRBV27 and TRBJ1-4; 7 bases align to TRBD1. The material sequenced was unstimulated CD4+ T cells sorted from spleen or lymph node cells, taken before intestinal transplant. The CDR3 region is CASSLSNIRGEKLFF. In DNA, the CDR3 is TGTGCCAGCAGTTTATCCAACATCAGGGGGGAAAAACTGTTTTTT.